Presented here are 24 T cell receptor beta chains from one specimen sequenced in a study of T cell repertoires in cytomegalovirus infection. TCRdb re-called the reads through MiXCR, storing one row per CDR3 protein. The repertoire holds approximately 130,000 distinct CDR3 sequences, 7% to 9.5% seen once, with over 9.5% in the top ten. The specimen was PBMCs. The receptors derive from a human donor in good health (CMV status not recorded). Some clones in this sample may be carry-over from other donors' samples.

This clonotype came up once. The CDR3 loop is CAIRSGLRDTGELFF. Here the CDR3 DNA reads TGTGCCATCAGGAGCGGCCTCCGGGACACCGGGGAGCTGTTTTTT. V usage is TRBV10-3 and J usage is TRBJ2-2; possibly TRBD2 for D (5 bases). The CDR3 extends over 15 amino acids. V dropped 6 bases and J dropped 3 bases, with 14 bases sitting between them. CDR1 is ENHRY and CDR2 is SYGVKD in the germline V gene.

The table lists this clonotype with many counts. The chain links TRBV20-1 to TRBJ1-1, with TRBD1 matching over 7 bases. There are 15 residues in the CDR3. The germline V gene has CDR1 DFQATT and CDR2 SNEGSKA (reference sequence). The ends lost 6 bases at V and 1 base at J; junction bases unmatched: 11. CDR3 sequence reads: CSAPQGVDWNTEAFF. The CDR3 DNA reads TGCAGTGCCCCTCAGGGGGTAGATTGGAACACTGAAGCTTTCTTT.

This clonotype came up many times. The rearrangement uses TRBV2 and TRBJ2-2; D gene unclear. Germline CDR1 and CDR2: SNHLY and FYNNEI. The CDR3 length is 17 residues. Trimming cost V 8 bases and J 0 bases, with 19 bases left between them. The CDR3 DNA is TGTGCCAGCGGGCGGAGCGCACTCGAAACGAACACCGGGGAGCTGTTTTTT. As protein: CASGRSALETNTGELFF.

This clonotype was observed at least ten times. The CDR3: CSAQGQPDVEQYF. The CDR3 bases are TGCAGTGCTCAGGGACAGCCCGATGTCGAGCAGTACTTC. V is TRBV20-1 and J is TRBJ2-7, with 7 bases fitting TRBD1. The germline V gene has CDR1 DFQATT and CDR2 SNEGSKA (reference sequence). CDR3 size: 13 residues. Trimming removed 5 bases from V and 6 bases from J; junction bases left unmatched: 10.

This clonotype was seen ten or more times. The chain uses TRBV20-1 and TRBJ1-1; 8 positions agree with TRBD1. V was clipped by 0 bases and J by 4 bases; unmatched bases: 10. CDR3 length: 16 residues. Germline loops: CDR1 DFQATT, CDR2 SNEGSKA (reference sequence). The chain's CDR3 is CSARDARRGQRTEAFF. In DNA, the CDR3 is TGCAGTGCTAGAGACGCTCGCAGGGGGCAGCGCACTGAAGCTTTCTTT.

This clonotype was detected a few times. V and J are TRBV29-1 and TRBJ2-3; D not certain. V dropped 5 bases and J dropped 2 bases, with 11 bases sitting between them. The germline V gene encodes CDR1 SQVTM and CDR2 ANQGSEA. The CDR3 totals 13 residues. The CDR3 nucleotides are TGCAGCGTTCCCGCAGGATACACAGATACGCAGTATTTT. The encoded protein is CSVPAGYTDTQYF.

In its sample, this clonotype was seen many times. The V gene is TRBV12-3 or TRBV12-4, the J gene TRBJ2-3; 9 nucleotides match TRBD2. The V segment lost 8 bases and the J segment 3 bases; nucleotides outside the gene matches: 9. CDR3 length: 15 amino acids. The CDR3 DNA reads as TGTGCCAGCGGAGTGACTAGCGGAACAACAGATACGCAGTATTTT. It codes for CASGVTSGTTDTQYF.

As concerns this clonotype: This clone may be a read error of a much larger clone one base away. The chain recombines TRBV20-1 with TRBJ2-5; a possible D gene is TRBD1 (6 bases). Germline lookup yields CDR1 DFQATT and CDR2 SNEGSKA (reference sequence). Trimming shortened V by 1 base and J by 1 base, and 7 bases separated the two germline ends. The CDR3 has 13 amino acids. The CDR3 DNA reads TGCAGTGCTAGAGCGGACAGCCAAGAGACCCAGTACTTC. Translating gives CSARADSQETQYF.

The gene calls are TRBV28 and TRBJ2-3; D remains ambiguous. CDR1 is MDHEN and CDR2 is SYDVKM in the germline V gene. The CDR3 consists of 13 residues. V was cut by 5 bases and J by 6 bases, with 12 bases left in between. The CDR3 DNA reads TGTGCCAGCAGTCCCGGACGGCCGGATACGCAGTATTTT. It is translated as CASSPGRPDTQYF.

In this sample, this clonotype turned up once. The gene calls are TRBV27 and TRBJ2-1, with 13 bases lining up with TRBD2. V dropped 5 bases and J dropped 8; count of bases not matched to a gene: 9. Germline CDR1 reads MNHEY; CDR2 reads SMNVEV (reference sequence). The CDR3 runs 16 residues. The CDR3 DNA reads as TGTGCCAGCAGTGCCTTGGGACTAGCGGGGACGGATGAGCAGTTCTTC. Translating gives CASSALGLAGTDEQFF.

In this sample, this clonotype turned up many times. The V gene is TRBV28, the J gene TRBJ2-7; D perhaps matches TRBD1 (6 bases). The germline CDR1 and CDR2 sequences are MDHEN and SYDVKM. The V end was cut by 7 bases, the J end by 1 base, with 20 bases between. This CDR3 spans 16 amino acids. The CDR3 region is CASTQGSRGRSYEQYF. The DNA of the CDR3 is TGTGCCAGCACCCAAGGCAGCAGGGGTCGTTCCTACGAGCAGTACTTC.

This clonotype occurred many times. The rearrangement joins TRBV28 to TRBJ2-7; D is perhaps TRBD1 (5 bases). The V and J ends lost 3 bases and 2 bases respectively, with 11 bases between them. Looked up from germline, CDR1 is MDHEN and CDR2 is SYDVKM. The CDR3 extends over 14 amino acids. CDR3 coding DNA: TGTGCCAGCAGTTTCCCAGGGTTCACCTACGAGCAGTACTTC. Its protein is CASSFPGFTYEQYF.

This clonotype was detected many times. The chain links TRBV25-1 to TRBJ1-1; 7 positions agree with TRBD1. The ends lost 5 bases at V and 6 bases at J; junction bases unmatched: 15. The CDR3 length is 16 residues. The germline CDR1 and CDR2 sequences are MGHDK and SYGVNS. DNA for the CDR3: TGTGCCAGCAGTTCCCCGGGACAGATCTTACCCTCTGAAGCTTTCTTT. Residues: CASSSPGQILPSEAFF.

Ten or more counts support this clonotype. This chain joins TRBV4-2 and TRBJ2-7; D is undetermined. The CDR3 is 15 amino acids. Germline V gene data show CDR1 as LGHNA and CDR2 as YNFKEQ. Trimming took off 1 base at V and 0 bases at J, with 10 bases between the two ends. CDR3 amino acids: CASSQGGSSSYEQYF. Here the CDR3 DNA reads TGTGCCAGCAGCCAAGGCGGTTCTAGCTCCTACGAGCAGTACTTC.

The chain links TRBV5-6 to TRBJ2-6; D is uncertain. The V and J ends lost 0 bases and 8 bases respectively, with 6 bases between them. Germline lookup yields CDR1 SGHDT and CDR2 YYEEEE. This CDR3 is 13 amino acids long. In nucleotides, the CDR3 is TGTGCCAGCAGCTTGGTTCCAACCAACGTCCTGACTTTC. This encodes CASSLVPTNVLTF. The whole variable domain, filled in from reference TRBV5-6 and TRBJ2-6, reads DAGVTQSPTHLIKTRGQQVTLRCSPKSGHDTVSWYQQALGQGPQFIFQYYEEEERQRGNFPDRFSGHQFPNYSSELNVNALLLGDSALYLCASSLVPTNVLTFGAGSRLTVL.

This clonotype was seen repeatedly, ten times or more. V gene TRBV5-1 combines with J gene TRBJ1-3, with D hard to call. Germline V gene data show CDR1 as SGHRS and CDR2 as YFSETQ. V gave up 1 base and J gave up 2 bases, with 16 bases separating them. CDR3 length: 17 amino acids. CDR3 amino acids: CASSLSPRIGTGNTIYF. The CDR3 DNA is TGCGCCAGCAGCTTGAGCCCCAGAATAGGAACTGGAAACACCATATATTTT.

This clonotype came up a few times. The chain is built from TRBV19 and TRBJ2-3; 13 bases are a match to TRBD2. V lost 5 bases, J lost 2 bases, and 7 bases stayed unmatched. CDR1 and CDR2 from the germline V gene are LNHDA and SQIVND (reference sequence). The CDR3 loop spans 17 amino acids. The CDR3: CASSFGTSGANTDTQYF. The DNA of the CDR3 is TGTGCCAGTAGTTTCGGGACTAGCGGGGCCAACACAGATACGCAGTATTTT.

This clonotype was seen more than once but under ten times. The chain links TRBV29-1 to TRBJ1-1; possible D gene TRBD1, 6 bases. From germline, CDR1 is SQVTM and CDR2 ANQGSEA. The CDR3 extends over 12 amino acids. V lost 5 bases to trimming and J lost 4 bases, with 11 bases between them. The CDR3 sequence: CSVQGGGTEAFF. For the CDR3, the DNA is TGCAGCGTTCAAGGGGGGGGCACTGAAGCTTTCTTT.

This clonotype was observed at least ten times. DNA of the CDR3: TGTGCCAGCAGTCCATTGCCTGGGGGCTACACCTTC. This sequence encodes CASSPLPGGYTF. The J gene is TRBJ1-2, the V gene TRBV12-3 or TRBV12-4, with no clear D. The CDR3 totals 12 residues. Between the trimmed V and J ends, which lost 5 bases and 8 bases, there was a span of 12 bases.

Many counts were recorded for this clonotype. The J gene is TRBJ1-1, the V gene TRBV12-3 or TRBV12-4; D is possibly TRBD1 (5 bases). The length of the CDR3 is 13 residues. The V end was cut by 3 bases, the J end by 4 bases, with 9 bases between. In DNA, the CDR3 is TGTGCCAGCAGTTTTGGGACGGGCACTGAAGCTTTCTTT. Residues: CASSFGTGTEAFF.

This clonotype was seen many times. CDR3 region: CASSAGGSEQYF. Here the CDR3 DNA reads TGTGCCAGCAGCGCGGGGGGGTCCGAGCAGTACTTC. The chain combines TRBV7-2 with TRBJ2-7, with 9 bases identical to TRBD2. Trimming at V came to 5 bases and at J to 6 bases, leaving 2 bases not matched to a gene. The CDR3 spans 12 residues. Germline V gene lookup returns CDR1 SGHTA and CDR2 FQGNSA.

This clonotype was seen many times. The rearrangement links TRBV7-8 to TRBJ2-7; 11 bases line up with TRBD2. The ends lost 6 bases at V and 0 bases at J; junction bases unmatched: 7. The CDR3 is 16 residues long. Germline CDR1 SGHVS, CDR2 FQNEAQ. CDR3 sequence reads: CASSQTSGVTSYEQYF. DNA of the CDR3: TGTGCCAGCAGTCAGACTAGCGGGGTTACCTCCTACGAGCAGTACTTC. Together with reference TRBV7-8 and TRBJ2-7, the CDR3 gives the full variable domain: GAGVSQSPRYKVAKRGQDVALRCDPISGHVSLFWYQQALGQGPEFLTYFQNEAQLDKSGLPSDRFFAERPEGSVSTLKIQRTQQEDSAVYLCASSQTSGVTSYEQYFGPGTRLTVT.

This clonotype was counted many times. CDR3 residues: CASSLTGSGANVLTF. The CDR3 DNA follows: TGCGCCAGCAGCTTGACAGGGTCTGGGGCCAACGTCCTGACTTTC. V gene TRBV5-1 combines with J gene TRBJ2-6; TRBD1 is a possible D gene (6 bases). The germline V gene has CDR1 SGHRS and CDR2 YFSETQ. CDR3 length equals 15 residues. Trimming removed 1 base from V and 1 base from J, with 6 bases in between.

This clonotype was seen repeatedly, ten times or more. This sequence joins TRBV5-4 and TRBJ2-1, with D uncertain. V lost 7 bases and J lost 0, with 8 bases in between. The CDR3 spans 13 residues. The germline V gene encodes CDR1 SGHNT and CDR2 YYREEE (reference sequence). CDR3 region: CASGGDSYNEQFF. CDR3 bases: TGTGCCAGCGGCGGAGACTCCTACAATGAGCAGTTCTTC. Together with reference TRBV5-4 and TRBJ2-1, the CDR3 gives the full variable domain: ETGVTQSPTHLIKTRGQQVTLRCSSQSGHNTVSWYQQALGQGPQFIFQYYREEENGRGNFPPRFSGLQFPNYSSELNVNALELDDSALYLCASGGDSYNEQFFGPGTRLTVL.